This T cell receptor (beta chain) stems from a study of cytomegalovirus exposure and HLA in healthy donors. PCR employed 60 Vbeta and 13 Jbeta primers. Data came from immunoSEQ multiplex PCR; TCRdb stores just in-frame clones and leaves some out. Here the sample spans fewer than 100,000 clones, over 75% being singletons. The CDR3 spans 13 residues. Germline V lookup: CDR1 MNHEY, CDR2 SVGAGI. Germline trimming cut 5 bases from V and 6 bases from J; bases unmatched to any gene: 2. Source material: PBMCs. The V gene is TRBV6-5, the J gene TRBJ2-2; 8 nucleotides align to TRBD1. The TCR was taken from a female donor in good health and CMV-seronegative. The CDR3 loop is CASSPQGAGELFF. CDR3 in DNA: TGTGCCAGCAGTCCACAGGGGGCCGGGGAGCTGTTTTTT.